The clone carrying this T cell receptor beta chain was seen many times. No antigen is known for it. This CDR3 is built from 15 residues. V shed 0 bases and J 6 bases; nucleotides not matched to a gene: 6. Germline values: CDR1 DFQATT, CDR2 SNEGSKA (reference sequence). The library was made from cDNA and included unique molecular identifiers. MiXCR, run by TCRdb on the PCR reads, gives a single entry per CDR3 protein. The sample shows just over 250,000 distinct CDR3 sequences, less than 40% of them seen only once. The source of the sample is a study of post-analysis software for immune sequencing data. Study information: Relapsing-remitting, secondary progressive and progressive-relapsing forms of multiple sclerosis all featured among disease courses.

Notes on the study in general: The F measure placed samples prepared in the same batch into strongly shared clusters. A significant reduction in normalized Chao1 diversity was observed in multiple sclerosis patients versus controls. Included in a set of roughly five TRBV segments more frequent in patients than controls were TRBV5-6, TRBV5-1 and TRBV20-1.

This chain joins TRBV20-1 and TRBJ1-5, with 9 positions matching TRBD1. This TCR was recovered from a girl between 10 and 17 years old with multiple sclerosis. The sequencing input was blood. CDR3 nucleotide sequence: TGCAGTGCTAGAGAACAGGGGGCGCTCGGTCAGCCCCAGCATTTT. Residues: CSAREQGALGQPQHF.